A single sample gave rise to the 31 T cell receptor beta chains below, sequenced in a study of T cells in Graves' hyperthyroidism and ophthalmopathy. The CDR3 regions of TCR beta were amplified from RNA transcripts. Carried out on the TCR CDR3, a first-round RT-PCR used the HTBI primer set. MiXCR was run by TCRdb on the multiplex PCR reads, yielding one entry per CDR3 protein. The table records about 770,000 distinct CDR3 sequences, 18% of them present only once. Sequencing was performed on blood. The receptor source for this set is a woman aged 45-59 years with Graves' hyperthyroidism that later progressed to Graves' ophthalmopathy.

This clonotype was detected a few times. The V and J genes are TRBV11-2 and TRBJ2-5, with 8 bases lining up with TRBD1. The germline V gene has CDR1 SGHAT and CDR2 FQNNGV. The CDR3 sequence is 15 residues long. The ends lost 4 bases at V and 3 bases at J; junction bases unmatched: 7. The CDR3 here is CASSYGQGGKETQYF. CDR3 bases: TGTGCCAGCAGCTATGGACAGGGCGGAAAAGAGACCCAGTACTTC.

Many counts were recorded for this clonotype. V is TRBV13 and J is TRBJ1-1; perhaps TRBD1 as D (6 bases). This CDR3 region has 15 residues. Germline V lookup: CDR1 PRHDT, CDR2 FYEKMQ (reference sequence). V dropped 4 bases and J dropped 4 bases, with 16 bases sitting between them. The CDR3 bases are TGTGCCAGCAGCTGGCTACAGGGAGTGGGCACTGAAGCTTTCTTT. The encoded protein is CASSWLQGVGTEAFF.

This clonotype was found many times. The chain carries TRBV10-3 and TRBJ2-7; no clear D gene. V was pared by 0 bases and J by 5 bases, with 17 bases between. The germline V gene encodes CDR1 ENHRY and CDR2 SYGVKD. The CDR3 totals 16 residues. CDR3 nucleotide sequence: TGTGCCATCAGTGAGTCGCTTACTGTCACCTACAACGAGCAGTACTTC. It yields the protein CAISESLTVTYNEQYF.

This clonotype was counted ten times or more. The CDR3 sequence is CASSGWTGRQETQYF. DNA for the CDR3: TGTGCCAGCAGCGGATGGACAGGGAGGCAAGAGACCCAGTACTTC. The chain uses TRBV11-2 and TRBJ2-5, with 8 nucleotides matching TRBD1. Germline-derived CDR1 and CDR2 are SGHAT and FQNNGV. This CDR3 is built from 15 residues. V gave up 5 bases and J gave up 2 bases; unmatched junction bases: 7.

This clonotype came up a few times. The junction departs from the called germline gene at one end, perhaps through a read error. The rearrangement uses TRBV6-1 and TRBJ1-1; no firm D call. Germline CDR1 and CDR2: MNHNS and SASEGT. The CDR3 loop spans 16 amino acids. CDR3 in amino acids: CASGEAPIDRRTEAFF. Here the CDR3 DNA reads TGTGCCAGCGGTGAAGCCCCTATCGATCGACGGACTGAAGCTTTCTTT.

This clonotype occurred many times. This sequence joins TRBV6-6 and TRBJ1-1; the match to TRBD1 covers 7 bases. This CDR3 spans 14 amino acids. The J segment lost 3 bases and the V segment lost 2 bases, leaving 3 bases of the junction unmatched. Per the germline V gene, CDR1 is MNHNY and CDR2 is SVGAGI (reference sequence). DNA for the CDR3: TGTGCCAGCAGTTACAAGGGGGCGGACACTGAAGCTTTCTTT. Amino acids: CASSYKGADTEAFF.

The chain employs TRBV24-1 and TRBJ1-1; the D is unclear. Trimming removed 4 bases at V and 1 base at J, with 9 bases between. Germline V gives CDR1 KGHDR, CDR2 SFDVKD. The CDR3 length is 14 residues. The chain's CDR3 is CATSDYTPNTEAFF. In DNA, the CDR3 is TGTGCCACCAGTGACTATACACCGAACACTGAAGCTTTCTTT.

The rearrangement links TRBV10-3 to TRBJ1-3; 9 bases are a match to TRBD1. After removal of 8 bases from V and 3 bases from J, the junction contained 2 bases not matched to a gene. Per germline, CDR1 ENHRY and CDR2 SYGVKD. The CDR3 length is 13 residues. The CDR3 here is CAIRTGDGNTIYF. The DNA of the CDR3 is TGTGCCATCCGGACAGGGGATGGAAACACCATATATTTT.

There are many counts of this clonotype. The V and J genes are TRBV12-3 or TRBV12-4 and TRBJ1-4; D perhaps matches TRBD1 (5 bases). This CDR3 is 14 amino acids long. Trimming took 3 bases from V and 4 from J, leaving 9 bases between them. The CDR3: CASSFGTHNEKLFF. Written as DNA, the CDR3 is TGTGCCAGCAGTTTTGGGACGCATAATGAAAAACTGTTTTTT.

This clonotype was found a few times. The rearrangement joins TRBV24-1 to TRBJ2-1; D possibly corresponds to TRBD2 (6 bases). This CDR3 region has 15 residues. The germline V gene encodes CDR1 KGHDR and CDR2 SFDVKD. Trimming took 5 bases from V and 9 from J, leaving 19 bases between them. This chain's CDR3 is CATSGLDDRGGEQFF. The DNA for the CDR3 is TGTGCCACCAGTGGACTAGACGATCGGGGAGGTGAGCAGTTCTTC.

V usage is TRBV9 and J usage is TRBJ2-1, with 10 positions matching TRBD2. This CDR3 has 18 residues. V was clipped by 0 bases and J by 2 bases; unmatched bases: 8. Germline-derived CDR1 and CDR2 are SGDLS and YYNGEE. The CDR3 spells CASSVAGVAGGAYNEQFF. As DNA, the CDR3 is TGTGCCAGCAGCGTAGCTGGAGTAGCGGGGGGCGCCTACAATGAGCAGTTCTTC.

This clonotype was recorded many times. The CDR3 nucleotides read TGCAGTGCCTCACTACCGTACAGGACGAACTACGAGCAGTACTTC. This codes for CSASLPYRTNYEQYF. The chain combines TRBV20-1 with TRBJ2-7; D is perhaps TRBD1 (5 bases). CDR3 length: 15 amino acids. With 6 bases removed from V and 3 bases from J, the gap between germline ends came to 21 bases. Germline loops: CDR1 DFQATT, CDR2 SNEGSKA (reference sequence).

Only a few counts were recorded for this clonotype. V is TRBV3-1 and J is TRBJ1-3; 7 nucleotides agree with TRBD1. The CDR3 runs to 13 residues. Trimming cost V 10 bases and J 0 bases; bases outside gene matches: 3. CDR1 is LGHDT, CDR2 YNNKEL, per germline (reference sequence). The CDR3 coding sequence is TGTGCCACCGGGGACAGCTCTGGAAACACCATATATTTT. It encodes CATGDSSGNTIYF.

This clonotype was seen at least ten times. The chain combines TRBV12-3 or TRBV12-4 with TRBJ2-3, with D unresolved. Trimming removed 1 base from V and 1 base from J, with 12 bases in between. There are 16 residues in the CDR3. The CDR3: CASSLGTLRGTDTQYF. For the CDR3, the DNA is TGTGCCAGCAGTTTAGGGACCTTAAGGGGCACAGATACGCAGTATTTT.

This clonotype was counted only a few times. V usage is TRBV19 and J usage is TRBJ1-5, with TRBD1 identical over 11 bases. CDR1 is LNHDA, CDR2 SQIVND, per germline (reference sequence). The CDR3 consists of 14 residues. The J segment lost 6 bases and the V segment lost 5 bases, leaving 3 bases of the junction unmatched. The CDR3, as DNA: TGTGCCAGTAGTTGGACAGGGGGCTTTCAGCCCCAGCATTTT. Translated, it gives CASSWTGGFQPQHF.

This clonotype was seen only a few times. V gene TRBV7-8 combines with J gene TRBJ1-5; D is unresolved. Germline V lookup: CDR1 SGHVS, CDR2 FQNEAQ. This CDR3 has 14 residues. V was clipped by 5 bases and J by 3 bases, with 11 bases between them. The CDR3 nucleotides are TGTGCCAGCAGCGCCCCAGATACCAATCAGCCCCAGCATTTT. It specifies CASSAPDTNQPQHF.

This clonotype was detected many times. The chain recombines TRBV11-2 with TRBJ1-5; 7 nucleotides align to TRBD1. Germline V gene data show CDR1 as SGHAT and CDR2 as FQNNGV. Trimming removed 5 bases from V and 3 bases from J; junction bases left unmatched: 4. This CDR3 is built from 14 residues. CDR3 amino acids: CASSRDSINQPQHF. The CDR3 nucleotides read TGTGCCAGCAGCCGGGACAGTATCAATCAGCCCCAGCATTTT. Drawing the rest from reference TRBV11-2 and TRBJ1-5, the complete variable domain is EAGVAQSPRYKIIEKRQSVAFWCNPISGHATLYWYQQILGQGPKLLIQFQNNGVVDDSQLPKDRFSAERLKGVDSTLKIQPAKLEDSAVYLCASSRDSINQPQHFGDGTRLSIL.

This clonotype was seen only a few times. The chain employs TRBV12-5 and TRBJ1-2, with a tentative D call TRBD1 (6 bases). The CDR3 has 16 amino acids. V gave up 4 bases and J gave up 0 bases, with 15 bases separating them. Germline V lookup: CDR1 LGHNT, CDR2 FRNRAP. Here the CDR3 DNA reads TGTGCTAGTGGTTCAGATGACAGGTCGTCTAACTATGGCTACACCTTC. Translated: CASGSDDRSSNYGYTF.

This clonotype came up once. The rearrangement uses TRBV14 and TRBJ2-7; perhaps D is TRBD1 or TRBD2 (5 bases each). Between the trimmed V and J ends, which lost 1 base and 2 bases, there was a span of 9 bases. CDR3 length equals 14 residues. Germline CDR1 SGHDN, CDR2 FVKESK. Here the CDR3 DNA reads TGTGCCAGCAGCCAAGCCGTGGGGGCCTACGAGCAGTACTTC. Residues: CASSQAVGAYEQYF.

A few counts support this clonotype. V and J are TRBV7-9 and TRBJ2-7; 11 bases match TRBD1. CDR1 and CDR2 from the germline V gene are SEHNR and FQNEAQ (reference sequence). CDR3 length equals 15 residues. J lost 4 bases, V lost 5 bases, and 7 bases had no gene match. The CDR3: CASSPGQGAFYEQYF. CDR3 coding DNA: TGTGCCAGCAGCCCAGGACAGGGGGCCTTTTACGAGCAGTACTTC.

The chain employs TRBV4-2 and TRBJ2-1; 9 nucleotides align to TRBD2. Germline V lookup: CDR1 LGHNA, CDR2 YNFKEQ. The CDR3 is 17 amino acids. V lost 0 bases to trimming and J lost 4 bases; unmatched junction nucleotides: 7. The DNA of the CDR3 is TGTGCCAGCAGCCAAGATCATCTAGCGGGGTTATACAATGAGCAGTTCTTC. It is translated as CASSQDHLAGLYNEQFF.

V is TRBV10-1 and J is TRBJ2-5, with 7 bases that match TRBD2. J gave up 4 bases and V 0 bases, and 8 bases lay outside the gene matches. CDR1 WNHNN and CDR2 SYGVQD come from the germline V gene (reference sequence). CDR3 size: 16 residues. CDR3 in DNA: TGCGCCAGCAGTGAGTCGTCCCTGGGCGGGGGAGAGACCCAGTACTTC. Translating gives CASSESSLGGGETQYF.

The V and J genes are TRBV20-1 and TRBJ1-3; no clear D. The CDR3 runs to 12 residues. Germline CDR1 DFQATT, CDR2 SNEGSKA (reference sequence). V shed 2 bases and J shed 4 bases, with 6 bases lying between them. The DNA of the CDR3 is TGCAGTGCTAGACACCCAGGAAACACCATATATTTT. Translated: CSARHPGNTIYF.

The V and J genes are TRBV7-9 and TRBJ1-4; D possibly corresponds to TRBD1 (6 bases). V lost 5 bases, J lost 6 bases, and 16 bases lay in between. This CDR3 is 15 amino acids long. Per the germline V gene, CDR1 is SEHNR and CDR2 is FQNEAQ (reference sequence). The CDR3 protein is CASSGHRVMDEKLFF. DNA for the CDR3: TGTGCCAGCAGCGGACACAGGGTAATGGATGAAAAACTGTTTTTT.

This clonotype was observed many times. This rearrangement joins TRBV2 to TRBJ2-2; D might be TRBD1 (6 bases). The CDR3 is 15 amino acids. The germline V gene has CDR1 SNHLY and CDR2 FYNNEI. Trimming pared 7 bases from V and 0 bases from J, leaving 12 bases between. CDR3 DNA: TGTGCCAGCATGGAACGGACAGCGAACACCGGGGAGCTGTTTTTT. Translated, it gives CASMERTANTGELFF.

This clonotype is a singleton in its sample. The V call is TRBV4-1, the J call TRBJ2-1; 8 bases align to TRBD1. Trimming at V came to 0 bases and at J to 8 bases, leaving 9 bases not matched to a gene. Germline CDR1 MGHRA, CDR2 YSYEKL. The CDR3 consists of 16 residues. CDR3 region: CASSQEWQGASDEQFF. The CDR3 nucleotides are TGCGCCAGCAGCCAAGAATGGCAGGGGGCCTCGGATGAGCAGTTCTTC.

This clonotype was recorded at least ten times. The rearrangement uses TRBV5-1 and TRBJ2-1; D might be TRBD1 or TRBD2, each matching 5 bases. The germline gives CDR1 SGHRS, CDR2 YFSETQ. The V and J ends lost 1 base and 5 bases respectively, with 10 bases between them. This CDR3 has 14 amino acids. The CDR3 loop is CASSLPGLNNEQFF. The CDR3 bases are TGCGCCAGCAGCTTGCCGGGGCTTAACAATGAGCAGTTCTTC.

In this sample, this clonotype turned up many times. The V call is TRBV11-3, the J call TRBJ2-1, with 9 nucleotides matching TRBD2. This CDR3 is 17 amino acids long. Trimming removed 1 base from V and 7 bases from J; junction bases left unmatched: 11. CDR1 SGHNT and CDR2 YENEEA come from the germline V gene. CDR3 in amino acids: CASSLGGLRGGMNEQFF. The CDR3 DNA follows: TGTGCCAGCAGCTTAGGCGGGTTGCGGGGGGGCATGAATGAGCAGTTCTTC.

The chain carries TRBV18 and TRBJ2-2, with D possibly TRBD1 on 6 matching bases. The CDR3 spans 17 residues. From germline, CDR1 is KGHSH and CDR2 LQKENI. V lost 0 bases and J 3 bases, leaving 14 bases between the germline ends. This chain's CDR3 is CASSPPTGTRHTGELFF. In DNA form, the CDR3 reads TGTGCCAGCTCACCACCGACCGGGACACGTCACACCGGGGAGCTGTTTTTT.

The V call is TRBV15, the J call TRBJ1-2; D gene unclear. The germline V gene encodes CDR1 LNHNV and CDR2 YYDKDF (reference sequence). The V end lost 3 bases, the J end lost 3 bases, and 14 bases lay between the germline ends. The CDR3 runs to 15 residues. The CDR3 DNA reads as TGTGCCACCAGCAGGGCAGGATCAATGGACTATGGCTACACCTTC. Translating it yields CATSRAGSMDYGYTF.

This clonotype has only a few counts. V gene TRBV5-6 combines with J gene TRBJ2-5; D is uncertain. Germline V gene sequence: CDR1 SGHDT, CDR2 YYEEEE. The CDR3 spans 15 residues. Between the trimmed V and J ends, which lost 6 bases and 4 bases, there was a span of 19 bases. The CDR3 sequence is CASTGPKVSGETQYF. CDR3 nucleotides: TGTGCCAGCACTGGGCCCAAAGTTTCAGGAGAGACCCAGTACTTC.